This paragraph covers one TCR beta chain sequence. These data come from a study of blood T cell repertoires in COVID-19. Study background: Spain, Italy and the United States supplied samples that represented acute and convalescent COVID-19.

Germline-derived CDR1 and CDR2 are SGHTA and FQGNSA. The CDR3 runs 17 residues. V was pared by 2 bases and J by 4 bases, with 7 bases of the junction left unmatched. Libraries were prepared by immunoSEQ multiplex PCR; TCRdb keeps only in-frame clonotypes and omits some of them. Of 200,000 to 250,000 clones listed, about 80% were seen once; the top ten hold 4.8%. The sample consisted of PBMCs or T cells enriched from blood (not recorded which). The V gene is TRBV7-2, the J gene TRBJ2-5; 13 bases are a match to TRBD2. The source of this sequence is a woman between 45 and 65 years old who had been exposed to COVID-19. As DNA, the CDR3 is TGTGCCAGCAGCTTAATGGGTGGGACTAGCGGGGCAGAGACCCAGTACTTC. Its translation: CASSLMGGTSGAETQYF.